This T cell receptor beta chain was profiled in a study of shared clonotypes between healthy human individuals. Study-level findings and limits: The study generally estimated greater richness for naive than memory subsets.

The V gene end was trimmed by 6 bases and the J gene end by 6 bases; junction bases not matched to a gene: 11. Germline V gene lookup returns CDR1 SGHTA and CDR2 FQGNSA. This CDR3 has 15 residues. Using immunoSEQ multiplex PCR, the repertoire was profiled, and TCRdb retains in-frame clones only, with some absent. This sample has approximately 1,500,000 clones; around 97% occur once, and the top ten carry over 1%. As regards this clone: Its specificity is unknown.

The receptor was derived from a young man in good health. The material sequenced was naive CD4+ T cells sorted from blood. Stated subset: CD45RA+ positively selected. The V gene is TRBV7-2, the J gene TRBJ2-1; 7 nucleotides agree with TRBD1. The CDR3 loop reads CASRPRQGALNEQFF. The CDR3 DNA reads TGTGCCAGCAGACCCCGACAGGGTGCCCTCAATGAGCAGTTCTTC.